The 28 T cell receptor beta chains below come from one sample, sequenced in a study of shared clonotypes between healthy human individuals. As defined, naive CD8 cells were CD45RO-negative and positively selected for CCR7, with terminally differentiated effector memory CD45RA+ cells excluded. The assay was immunoSEQ multiplex PCR, and TCRdb's table has in-frame clones only and misses some. The sample lists about 2.2 million clones, just over 90% occurring once. Sequencing was carried out using naive CD8+ T cells from PBMCs. Receptors originate from a young man in good health. Some clones in this sample may be carry-over from other donors' samples.

The rearrangement uses TRBV5-4 and TRBJ2-7; TRBD1 matches at 9 bases. V dropped 4 bases and J dropped 3; count of bases not matched to a gene: 5. Germline assignment: CDR1 SGHNT and CDR2 YYREEE (reference sequence). CDR3 length equals 14 residues. In nucleotides, the CDR3 is TGTGCCAGCAGCGCCCGGGACAGGGACTACGAGCAGTACTTC. Translating gives CASSARDRDYEQYF.

The genes are TRBV7-9 and TRBJ2-5, with D tentatively TRBD1 (5 bases). Trimming stripped 4 bases from V and 5 bases from J, with 11 bases between. The CDR3 covers 13 residues. CDR1 and CDR2 from the germline V gene are SEHNR and FQNEAQ (reference sequence). The CDR3: CASSSRAGETQYF. CDR3 nucleotides: TGTGCCAGCAGCTCCAGGGCTGGGGAGACCCAGTACTTC.

The V and J genes are TRBV4-1 and TRBJ2-5; 7 bases line up with TRBD2. This CDR3 comprises 15 residues. The germline V gene has CDR1 MGHRA and CDR2 YSYEKL. V lost 1 base, J lost 5 bases, and 7 bases stayed unmatched. For the CDR3, the DNA is TGCGCCAGCAGCCAAGTTCGCGGGAGTGGGGAGACCCAGTACTTC. Amino acids: CASSQVRGSGETQYF.

This clone turned up a few times. This sequence joins TRBV28 and TRBJ1-5; possibly TRBD1 for D (5 bases). With 7 bases removed from V and 7 bases from J, the gap between germline ends came to 14 bases. Germline V CDR1 and CDR2: MDHEN, SYDVKM. The CDR3 is 13 amino acids. The DNA of the CDR3 is TGTGCCAGCACTTATGAGGACACCCAGCCCCAGCATTTT. It specifies CASTYEDTQPQHF.

The chain combines TRBV27 with TRBJ2-7; TRBD2 agrees at 10 bases. The CDR3 is 16 residues long. Germline-derived CDR1 and CDR2 are MNHEY and SMNVEV (reference sequence). The trim removed 5 bases at V and 4 bases at J, leaving 11 bases unmatched. CDR3 loop: CASSQLPGLALYEQYF. The DNA of the CDR3 is TGTGCCAGCAGTCAACTGCCGGGACTAGCGCTTTACGAGCAGTACTTC.

The chain joins TRBV29-1 to TRBJ2-7, with 9 positions matching TRBD2. The CDR3 has 13 residues. The germline V gene encodes CDR1 SQVTM and CDR2 ANQGSEA. The V and J ends lost 4 bases and 6 bases, in that order; junction bases with no gene match: 7. The CDR3 nucleotides are TGCAGCGTTGTCGATAGCGGGAGAGGCGAGCAGTACTTC. Protein product: CSVVDSGRGEQYF.

This chain uses TRBV14 with TRBJ2-7; a possible D gene is TRBD1 (6 bases). CDR1 and CDR2 (germline): SGHDN, FVKESK. The CDR3 extends over 14 amino acids. The V end lost 4 bases, the J end lost 3 bases, and 13 bases lay between the germline ends. In DNA form, the CDR3 reads TGTGCCAGCAGCCGAACCGGGACATTCTACGAGCAGTACTTC. As protein: CASSRTGTFYEQYF.

The chain carries TRBV30 and TRBJ2-2, with a weak D call TRBD2 (5 bases). The ends were cut back, 2 bases at V and 5 bases at J, with 12 bases in the middle. This CDR3 is built from 14 residues. Germline CDR1 GTSNPN, CDR2 SVGIG (reference sequence). For the CDR3, the DNA is TGTGCCTGGAGTTACGGACCGGGGACCGGGGAGCTGTTTTTT. Encoded protein: CAWSYGPGTGELFF.

J is TRBJ2-5 and V is TRBV14, with D uncertain. Germline-derived CDR1 and CDR2 are SGHDN and FVKESK. There are 13 residues in the CDR3. Trimming pared 1 base from V and 2 bases from J, leaving 5 bases between. This CDR3 reads CASSQVYQETQYF. CDR3 coding DNA: TGTGCCAGCAGCCAAGTCTATCAAGAGACCCAGTACTTC. Combining the CDR3 with reference TRBV14 and TRBJ2-5 gives the whole variable domain EAGVTQFPSHSVIEKGQTVTLRCDPISGHDNLYWYRRVMGKEIKFLLHFVKESKQDESGMPNNRFLAERTGGTYSTLKVQPAELEDSGVYFCASSQVYQETQYFGPGTRLLVL.

This clone was observed once. V is TRBV27 and J is TRBJ2-3; no firm D call. With 11 bases removed from V and 4 bases from J, the gap between germline ends came to 16 bases. This CDR3 is 13 amino acids long. The germline gives CDR1 MNHEY, CDR2 SMNVEV (reference sequence). The CDR3: CASGPEHADTQYF. The CDR3 nucleotides read TGTGCCTCAGGCCCCGAGCACGCAGATACGCAGTATTTT.

V and J are TRBV4-2 and TRBJ2-7; D might be TRBD1 or TRBD2, each matching 5 bases. The CDR3 is made up of 18 amino acids. Trimming took 0 bases from V and 0 from J, leaving 18 bases between them. Germline loops: CDR1 LGHNA, CDR2 YNFKEQ. The CDR3, as DNA: TGTGCCAGCAGCCAAGATTCCAGGGCCGCACGGGGCTCCTACGAGCAGTACTTC. Translating it yields CASSQDSRAARGSYEQYF.

Note on this clone: Other DNA variants within this sample encode the same CDR3. J is TRBJ2-1 and V is TRBV9; D ambiguous. CDR3 size: 13 residues. Germline CDR1 is SGDLS and CDR2 is YYNGEE. Trimming removed 0 bases at V and 5 bases at J, with 6 bases between. This CDR3 is CASSVGPNNEQFF. The CDR3 DNA sequence: TGTGCCAGCAGCGTAGGACCGAACAATGAGCAGTTCTTC.

V is TRBV28 and J is TRBJ2-2; the match to TRBD1 covers 8 bases. Germline CDR1 is MDHEN and CDR2 is SYDVKM. V shed 4 bases and J 5 bases; nucleotides not matched to a gene: 12. The CDR3 is 17 amino acids. CDR3 sequence: CASSSPYIDRGTGELFF. CDR3 bases: TGTGCCAGCAGTTCCCCTTATATAGACAGGGGAACCGGGGAGCTGTTTTTT.

The chain couples TRBV5-1 to TRBJ2-5; 11 positions agree with TRBD2. Germline V gene sequence: CDR1 SGHRS, CDR2 YFSETQ. The CDR3 totals 19 residues. V dropped 0 bases and J dropped 4; count of bases not matched to a gene: 14. CDR3 nucleotide sequence: TGCGCCAGCAGCTTGGTCTCTAGCGGGAGGTTAATGTCGGGAGAGACCCAGTACTTC. Protein: CASSLVSSGRLMSGETQYF.

As DNA, the CDR3 is TGTGCCAGCAGCCCGTGGCTAGCGGGATCCTACGAGCAGTACTTC. Its protein product is CASSPWLAGSYEQYF. This rearrangement joins TRBV11-2 to TRBJ2-7; 9 bases match TRBD2. The CDR3 consists of 15 residues. The V segment lost 5 bases and the J segment 1 base; nucleotides outside the gene matches: 6. Germline V CDR1 and CDR2: SGHAT, FQNNGV.

Concerning this clone: Other DNA sequences in the same sample also yield this CDR3. The chain carries TRBV20-1 and TRBJ2-7; D might be TRBD1 (5 bases). The V end lost 3 bases, the J end lost 2 bases, and 5 bases lay between the germline ends. In germline, CDR1 is DFQATT, CDR2 SNEGSKA (reference sequence). This CDR3 contains 11 residues. CDR3 sequence (DNA): TGCAGTGCTAGGGACACCTACGAGCAGTACTTC. Its translation: CSARDTYEQYF.

The rearrangement uses TRBV27 and TRBJ2-5; unclear D gene. V gave up 3 bases and J gave up 5 bases, with 10 bases separating them. The CDR3 is made up of 13 amino acids. Germline lookup yields CDR1 MNHEY and CDR2 SMNVEV (reference sequence). CDR3 in DNA: TGTGCCAGCAGTTTCTGGCAAGGGGAGACCCAGTACTTC. This gives the protein CASSFWQGETQYF.

Only one count was recorded for this clone. The same CDR3 arises from other DNA sequences in this sample as well. The rearrangement uses TRBV11-2 and TRBJ2-3; D call uncertain. CDR3 size: 14 residues. Per germline, CDR1 SGHAT and CDR2 FQNNGV. V lost 1 base and J lost 2, with 7 bases in between. CDR3 loop: CASSLVRSTDTQYF. The DNA of the CDR3 is TGTGCCAGCAGCTTAGTCAGGTCCACAGATACGCAGTATTTT.

This sequence joins TRBV7-9 and TRBJ2-2; maybe TRBD2 (6 bases). Germline V CDR1 and CDR2: SEHNR, FQNEAQ (reference sequence). V gave up 0 bases and J gave up 4 bases, with 12 bases separating them. The CDR3 length is 16 residues. Here the CDR3 DNA reads TGTGCCAGCAGCTTAGCCGCGGGACTGACCACCGGGGAGCTGTTTTTT. It yields the protein CASSLAAGLTTGELFF.

A remark on this clone: Additional DNA sequences in this sample encode the identical CDR3. The chain links TRBV7-6 to TRBJ2-7, with 7 bases matching TRBD2. From germline, CDR1 is SGHVS and CDR2 FNYEAQ. V dropped 0 bases and J dropped 4; count of bases not matched to a gene: 3. The CDR3 is 14 amino acids. Here the CDR3 reads CASSLAGGDYEQYF. The DNA for the CDR3 is TGTGCCAGCAGCTTAGCGGGAGGGGATTACGAGCAGTACTTC.

The CDR3 loop is CASSIFGAGDTEAFF. CDR3 nucleotides: TGTGCCAGTAGTATATTTGGGGCCGGAGACACTGAAGCTTTCTTT. The J gene is TRBJ1-1, the V gene TRBV19; D possibly corresponds to TRBD1 (5 bases). Trimming stripped 2 bases from V and 3 bases from J, with 13 bases between. The CDR3 runs 15 residues. Germline CDR1 reads LNHDA; CDR2 reads SQIVND (reference sequence).

V gene TRBV7-8 combines with J gene TRBJ2-1; D gene ambiguous. This CDR3 region has 16 residues. Trimming cost V 4 bases and J 7 bases, with 20 bases left between them. CDR1 SGHVS and CDR2 FQNEAQ come from the germline V gene. CDR3 nucleotide sequence: TGTGCCAGCAGCTCTGTTCACTCTACACTTAGTAATGAGCAGTTCTTC. It is translated as CASSSVHSTLSNEQFF. The full variable domain, in which reference TRBV7-8 and TRBJ2-1 provide the parts outside the CDR3, is GAGVSQSPRYKVAKRGQDVALRCDPISGHVSLFWYQQALGQGPEFLTYFQNEAQLDKSGLPSDRFFAERPEGSVSTLKIQRTQQEDSAVYLCASSSVHSTLSNEQFFGPGTRLTVL.

The chain uses TRBV6-6 and TRBJ1-1, with TRBD1 matching over 9 bases. V gave up 7 bases and J gave up 3 bases; unmatched junction bases: 6. From germline, CDR1 is MNHNY and CDR2 SVGAGI (reference sequence). The CDR3 contains 14 residues. In DNA, the CDR3 is TGTGCCAGCAATCGAGACAGGGGGTACACTGAAGCTTTCTTT. Encoded protein: CASNRDRGYTEAFF.

The CDR3: CASSEGRWTGVTTAQHF. The CDR3 nucleotides read TGTGCCAGCAGTGAAGGACGTTGGACAGGGGTGACTACGGCCCAGCATTTT. The chain recombines TRBV6-1 with TRBJ1-5; TRBD1 aligns across 9 bases. Per the germline V gene, CDR1 is MNHNS and CDR2 is SASEGT. There are 17 residues in the CDR3. Trimming removed 1 base from V and 11 bases from J; junction bases left unmatched: 15.

V gene TRBV29-1 combines with J gene TRBJ2-1; 8 nucleotides line up with TRBD2. Germline values: CDR1 SQVTM, CDR2 ANQGSEA. Losses at the gene ends were 7 bases for V and 6 bases for J; bases not matched to a gene: 11. The CDR3 extends over 14 amino acids. As DNA, the CDR3 is TGCAGCGCGGTCGGGACTAGAGGGACCAATGAGCAGTTCTTC. Protein: CSAVGTRGTNEQFF.

V gene TRBV6-5 combines with J gene TRBJ1-1; TRBD1 matches at 9 bases. Looked up from germline, CDR1 is MNHEY and CDR2 is SVGAGI. V shed 5 bases and J 5 bases; nucleotides not matched to a gene: 6. There are 14 residues in the CDR3. CDR3 residues: CASSLGTGWTEAFF. The CDR3 DNA sequence: TGTGCCAGCAGTCTCGGGACAGGGTGGACTGAAGCTTTCTTT.

CDR3 sequence reads: CASSLVAGGPSNEQFF. CDR3 in DNA: TGTGCCAGCAGCTTGGTGGCGGGAGGGCCCTCGAATGAGCAGTTCTTC. The rearrangement joins TRBV7-3 to TRBJ2-1; 9 bases are shared with TRBD2. The ends lost 3 bases at V and 7 bases at J; junction bases unmatched: 10. The CDR3 consists of 16 residues. The germline CDR1 and CDR2 sequences are SGHTA and FQGTGA.

In its sample, this clone was seen once. The V and J genes are TRBV28 and TRBJ2-3; weak D call: TRBD1 (5 bases). V dropped 3 bases and J dropped 0 bases, with 10 bases sitting between them. This CDR3 has 15 residues. CDR1 MDHEN and CDR2 SYDVKM come from the germline V gene. In DNA, the CDR3 is TGTGCCAGCAGTTTGGGGCAACTTAGCACAGATACGCAGTATTTT. Translation: CASSLGQLSTDTQYF. Complete variable domain (other parts from reference TRBV28 and TRBJ2-3): DVKVTQSSRYLVKRTGEKVFLECVQDMDHENMFWYRQDPGLGLRLIYFSYDVKMKEKGDIPEGYSVSREKKERFSLILESASTNQTSMYLCASSLGQLSTDTQYFGPGTRLTVL.